This TCR beta chain was sequenced in a study of OX40 agonist ivuxolimab in advanced cancers. General observations from the study: Not determined was the antigen specificity of the expanded peripheral T cells. CD8+ T cells showed, on average, more clonal expansion than CD4+ cells.

CDR3 length: 14 residues. The germline CDR1 and CDR2 sequences are MDHEN and SYDVKM. The germline V and J ends were trimmed by 6 bases and 3 bases, with 15 bases remaining between them. Sequencing used immunoSEQ multiplex PCR; TCRdb keeps in-frame clones, though not all of them. The repertoire holds about 77,000 clones, 80% to 90% seen once, with under 6.5% in the top ten. Points on this clone: Antigen unknown.

Baseline was the first blood sampling point, followed by cycle 4 day 1 and cycle 7 day 1. The starting material was CD4+ or CD8+ T cells sorted from blood, obtained in a trial of the OX40 agonist ivuxolimab. The J gene is TRBJ2-7, the V gene TRBV28; tentatively, D is TRBD1 or TRBD2 (6 bases each). The receptor comes from an adult with an advanced solid tumor such as melanoma, head and neck, liver or kidney cancer. CDR3 coding DNA: TGTGCCAGCAGGCCACCGGGGGCGAACTACGAGCAGTACTTC. Its protein product is CASRPPGANYEQYF.